This T cell receptor (beta chain) was profiled in a study of blood T cell repertoires in COVID-19. Study overall: COVID-19 samples collected from the United States, Italy and Spain covered acute and convalescent phases. Sample material is recorded as cDNA or gDNA derived from T cells, B-cell-depleted T cells, or PBMCs.

Profiled with immunoSEQ multiplex PCR; TCRdb holds only in-frame clones, not every one. The sample shows about 180,000 clones, roughly 80% of them seen only once. This clone is deemed medium-sized. The CDR3 has 14 residues. Trimming shortened V by 8 bases and J by 0 bases, and 8 bases separated the two germline ends. Germline values: CDR1 LGHDT, CDR2 YNNKEL (reference sequence). V gene TRBV3-1 (or the pseudogene TRBV3-2) combines with J gene TRBJ2-6; D is undetermined. Input material: peripheral blood. This receptor was obtained from a human donor in a cohort sampled during active COVID-19. CDR3: CASGRTSGANVLTF. The CDR3 DNA follows: TGTGCCAGCGGTAGAACCTCTGGGGCCAACGTCCTGACTTTC.